One T cell receptor (beta chain) is described in this entry. V shed 6 bases and J shed 0 bases, with 8 bases lying between them. The CDR3 runs 13 residues. Germline V gene data show CDR1 as KGHDR and CDR2 as SFDVKD. This entry is derived from a study of blood T cell repertoires in COVID-19. Study background: Samples came from the United States, Italy and Spain, spanning acute and convalescent COVID-19. In each case, the material was cDNA or gDNA derived from T cells, B-cell-depleted T cells, or PBMCs.

Cohort 3 recovery required two negative PCRs, clearance, or symptom resolution. Original analysis: Reference gene primer amplification gave estimated nucleated cell counts. The method was immunoSEQ multiplex PCR; TCRdb's version includes in-frame clones alone and lacks a portion of them. The V and J calls and the clone size are those of that table, but D and trimming were determined from the DNA. This sample has roughly 260,000 clones, with 86% found just once. Specimen: PBMCs or T cells enriched from blood (not recorded which). This sequence originates from a woman aged 18-35 years who had recovered from COVID-19. The V and J genes are TRBV24-1 and TRBJ2-7; possible D gene TRBD1, 6 bases. CDR3 bases: TGTGCCACCAGTAGGGACAACTCCTACGAGCAGTACTTC. The encoded protein is CATSRDNSYEQYF.